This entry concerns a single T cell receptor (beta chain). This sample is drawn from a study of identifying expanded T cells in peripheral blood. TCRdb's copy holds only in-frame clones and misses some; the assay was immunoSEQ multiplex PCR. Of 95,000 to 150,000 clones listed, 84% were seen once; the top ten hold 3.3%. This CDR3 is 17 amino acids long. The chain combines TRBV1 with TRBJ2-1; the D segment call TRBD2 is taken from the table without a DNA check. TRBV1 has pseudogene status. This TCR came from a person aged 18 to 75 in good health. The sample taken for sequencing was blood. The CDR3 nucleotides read TGCACCAGCAGCCAAGCGGTGCTAGCGGGGGCGTACAATGAGCAGTTCTTC. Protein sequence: CTSSQAVLAGAYNEQFF.